Below, 3 T cell receptor beta chains from the same sample are listed, as sequenced in a study of blood T cell repertoires in COVID-19. Sequencing was performed with immunoSEQ multiplex PCR; in TCRdb, only in-frame clones are kept and a portion is missing. The sample lists about 190,000 clones, about four fifths seen once, with less than 7% in the top ten. Sequencing was done on a sample of peripheral blood. The receptors originated from a man in his sixties with acute or convalescent COVID-19.

This sequence joins TRBV6-2 or TRBV6-3 and TRBJ2-7; D perhaps matches TRBD1 (7 bases). Germline CDR1 and CDR2: MNHEY and SVGEGT. This CDR3 spans 16 amino acids. Deletions cut 0 bases from V and 4 bases from J, with 16 bases between. This chain's CDR3 is CASSYSAWTGGYEQYF. The DNA for the CDR3 is TGTGCCAGCAGTTACTCGGCCTGGACAGGAGGGTACGAGCAGTACTTC.

This chain links TRBV4-2 with TRBJ1-1; perhaps TRBD1 as D (5 bases). V was clipped by 4 bases and J by 0 bases, with 15 bases between them. CDR1 is LGHNA and CDR2 is YNFKEQ in the germline V gene. This CDR3 has 16 residues. The DNA for the CDR3 is TGTGCCAGCAGCCCTGACACAGGTCCAATGAACACTGAAGCTTTCTTT. It is translated as CASSPDTGPMNTEAFF.

This chain uses TRBV5-1 with TRBJ1-1, with 11 nucleotides matching TRBD1. The V and J ends lost 3 bases and 0 bases, in that order; junction bases with no gene match: 7. This CDR3 comprises 17 residues. Germline V CDR1 and CDR2: SGHRS, YFSETQ. The CDR3 spells CASSSGTGGNMNTEAFF. In DNA form, the CDR3 reads TGCGCCAGCAGCTCCGGGACAGGGGGGAATATGAACACTGAAGCTTTCTTT. The full variable domain, its missing parts supplied by reference TRBV5-1 and TRBJ1-1, is KAGVTQTPRYLIKTRGQQVTLSCSPISGHRSVSWYQQTPGQGLQFLFEYFSETQRNKGNFPGRFSGRQFSNSRSEMNVSTLELGDSALYLCASSSGTGGNMNTEAFFGQGTRLTVV.